This TCR beta chain came from a study of T-cell reconstitution after alpha-beta-depleted transplantation in children. Unique molecular identifiers were incorporated into the prepared TCRbeta library. One entry per CDR3 protein, called by TCRdb with MiXCR from the PCR reads. Seen here are 250,000 to 350,000 distinct CDR3 sequences, about a tenth observed once, and the top ten hold roughly 9.1%. The germline CDR1 and CDR2 sequences are SGHRS and YFSETQ. V lost 1 base and J 0 bases, leaving 11 bases between the germline ends. CDR3 length equals 15 residues. This chain links TRBV5-1 with TRBJ2-7, with D perhaps matching TRBD1 (6 bases). Sequencing used PBMCs from the stem cell graft donor, obtained from the stem cell graft. This TCR came from a human donor who donated a stem cell graft to a child with SCID. The CDR3 nucleotides are TGCGCCAGCAGCTTGAAGGACAGTCCCTCCTACGAGCAGTACTTC. Translation gives CASSLKDSPSYEQYF.